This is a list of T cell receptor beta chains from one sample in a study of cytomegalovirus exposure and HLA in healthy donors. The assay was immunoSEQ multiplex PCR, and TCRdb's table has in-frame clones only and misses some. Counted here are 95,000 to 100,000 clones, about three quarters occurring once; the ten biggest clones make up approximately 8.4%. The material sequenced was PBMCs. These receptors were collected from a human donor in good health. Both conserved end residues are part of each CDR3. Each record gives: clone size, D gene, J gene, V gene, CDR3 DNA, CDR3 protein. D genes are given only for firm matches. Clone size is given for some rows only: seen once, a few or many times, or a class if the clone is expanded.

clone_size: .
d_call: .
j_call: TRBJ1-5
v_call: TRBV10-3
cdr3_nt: TGTGCCATCAGTGCCGACAGAACCAATCAGCCCCAGCATTTT
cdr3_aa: CAISADRTNQPQHF

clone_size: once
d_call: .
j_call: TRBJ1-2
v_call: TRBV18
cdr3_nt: TGTGCCAGCTCACCCAACCGTATCGAGTGTGGCTACACCTTC
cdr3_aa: CASSPNRIECGYTF

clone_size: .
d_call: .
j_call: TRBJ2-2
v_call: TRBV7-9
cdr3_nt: TGTGCCAGCAGCTCCCCCCCCTCTGGGCCAGCAAACACCGGGGAGCTGTTTTTT
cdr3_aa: CASSSPPSGPANTGELFF

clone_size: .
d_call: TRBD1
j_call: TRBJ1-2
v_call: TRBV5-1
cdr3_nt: TGCGCCAGCAGCCTACAAGGGGACAGAAGCTACACCTTC
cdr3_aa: CASSLQGDRSYTF

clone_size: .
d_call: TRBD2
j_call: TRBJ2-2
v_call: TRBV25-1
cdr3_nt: TGTGCCAGCAGTCTGCCCGGGGGGACCGGGGAGCTGTTTTTT
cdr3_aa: CASSLPGGTGELFF

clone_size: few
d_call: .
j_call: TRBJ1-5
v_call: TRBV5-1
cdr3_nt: TGCGCCAGCAGCTTGGTTGGGGGGAATCAGCCCCAGCATTTT
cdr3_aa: CASSLVGGNQPQHF

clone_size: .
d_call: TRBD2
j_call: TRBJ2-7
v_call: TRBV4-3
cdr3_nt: TGCGCCAGCGCCCGATACCTAAGCGGGGCGAGTTACGAGCAGTACTTC
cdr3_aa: CASARYLSGASYEQYF

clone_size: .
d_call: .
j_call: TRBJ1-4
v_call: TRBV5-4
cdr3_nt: TGTGCCAGCAGTTCCGGGCCAGCGGGGGCATCTAATGAAAAACTGTTTTTT
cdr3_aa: CASSSGPAGASNEKLFF

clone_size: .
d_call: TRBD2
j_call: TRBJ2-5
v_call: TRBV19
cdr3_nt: TGTGCCAGTGGATCTACGGGGGGGCTTCAAGAGACCCAGTACTTC
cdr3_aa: CASGSTGGLQETQYF

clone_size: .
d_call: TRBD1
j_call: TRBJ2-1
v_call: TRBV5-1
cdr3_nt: TGCGCCAGCAGCCTCGGACAGGGGGTAACATGGGATGAGCAGTTCTTC
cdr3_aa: CASSLGQGVTWDEQFF

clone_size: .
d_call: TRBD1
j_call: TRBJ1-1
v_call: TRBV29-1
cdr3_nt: TGCAGCGTTGAAGGGGACAGGGCCACTGAAGCTTTCTTT
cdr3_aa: CSVEGDRATEAFF

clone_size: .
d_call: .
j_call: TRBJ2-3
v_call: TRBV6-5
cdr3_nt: TGTGCCAGCAGTTACTCGGCGGGATTGGCAGATACGCAGTATTTT
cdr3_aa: CASSYSAGLADTQYF

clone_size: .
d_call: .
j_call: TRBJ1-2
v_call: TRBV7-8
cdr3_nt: TGTGCCAGCAGCTTATCCCAATCCGAGGGCTACACCTTC
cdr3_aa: CASSLSQSEGYTF

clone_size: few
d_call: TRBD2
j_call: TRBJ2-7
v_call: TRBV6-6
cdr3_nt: TGTGCCAGCAGTTACTCGGATAGCGGGAGGCCTAGGGAGCAGTACTTC
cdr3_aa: CASSYSDSGRPREQYF

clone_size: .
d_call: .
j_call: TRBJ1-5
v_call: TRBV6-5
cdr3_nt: TGTGCCAGCAGGAGGACGGACTGGGGCAATCAGCCCCAGCATTTT
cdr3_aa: CASRRTDWGNQPQHF

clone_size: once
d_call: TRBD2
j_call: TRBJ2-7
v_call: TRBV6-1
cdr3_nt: TGTGCCAGCAGTGAAAGTGGGGAGGGAGGCTACGAGCAGTACTTC
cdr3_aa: CASSESGEGGYEQYF

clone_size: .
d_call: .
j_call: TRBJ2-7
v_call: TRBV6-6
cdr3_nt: TGTGCCATTAGTGTCGGGGGTCCGGACGAGCAGTACTTC
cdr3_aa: CAISVGGPDEQYF

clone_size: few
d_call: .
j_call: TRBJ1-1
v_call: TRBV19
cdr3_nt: TGTGCCAGTAGTACCTGGGGGAGGGATGAAGCTTTCTTT
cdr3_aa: CASSTWGRDEAFF

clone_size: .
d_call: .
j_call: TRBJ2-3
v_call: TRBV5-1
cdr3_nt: TGCGCCAGCAGCTTGGGGAGCAGCACAGATACGCAGTATTTT
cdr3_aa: CASSLGSSTDTQYF

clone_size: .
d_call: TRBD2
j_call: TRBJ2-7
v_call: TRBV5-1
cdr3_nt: TGCGCCAGCAGCTTGGGGGGACTAGCGGGCTACGAGCAGTACTTC
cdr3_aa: CASSLGGLAGYEQYF

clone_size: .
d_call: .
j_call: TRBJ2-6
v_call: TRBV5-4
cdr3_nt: TGTGCCAGCAGCTTGATGAACAGGGCTTTCTCTGGGGCCAACGTCCTGACTTTC
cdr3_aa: CASSLMNRAFSGANVLTF

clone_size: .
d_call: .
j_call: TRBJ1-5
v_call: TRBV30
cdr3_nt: TGTGCCTCCTCCGGGGGAGACAATCAGCCCCAGCATTTT
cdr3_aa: CASSGGDNQPQHF

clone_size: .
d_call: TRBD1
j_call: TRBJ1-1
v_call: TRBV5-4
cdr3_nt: TGTGCCAGCAGCACCCGGGACAGGGGGCACACTGAAGCTTTCTTT
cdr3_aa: CASSTRDRGHTEAFF

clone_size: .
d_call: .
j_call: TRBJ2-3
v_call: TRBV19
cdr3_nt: TGTGCCAGTAGTTCTTCCAGACGGGGGGCCGGGGACGATACGCAGTATTTT
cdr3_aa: CASSSSRRGAGDDTQYF

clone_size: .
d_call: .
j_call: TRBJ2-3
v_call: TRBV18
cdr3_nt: TGTGCCAGCTCACCACGCGGGTTCGTCACAGATACGCAGTATTTT
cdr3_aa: CASSPRGFVTDTQYF

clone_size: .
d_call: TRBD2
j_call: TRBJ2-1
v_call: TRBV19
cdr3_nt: TGTGCCAGTAGTATAGCCGGGACTAGCGTAAATGAGCAGTTCTTC
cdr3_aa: CASSIAGTSVNEQFF

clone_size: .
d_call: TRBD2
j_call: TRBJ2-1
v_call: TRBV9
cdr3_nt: TGTGCCAGCAGCGTAGGACTAGCGGGGGGGCTTAATGAGCAGTTCTTC
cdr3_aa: CASSVGLAGGLNEQFF

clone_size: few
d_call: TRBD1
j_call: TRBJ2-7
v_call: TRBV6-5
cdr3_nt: TGTGCCAGCAGTTTCCAACCTCTACAGGGGTGGCACGAGCAGTACTTC
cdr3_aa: CASSFQPLQGWHEQYF

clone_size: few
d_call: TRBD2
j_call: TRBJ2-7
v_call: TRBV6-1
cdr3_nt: TGTGCCAGCAGTGAAGGCACGGGGGGTTATTCTACGAAGCAGTACTTC
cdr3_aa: CASSEGTGGYSTKQYF

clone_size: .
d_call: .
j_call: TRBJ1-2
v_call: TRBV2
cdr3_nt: TGTGCCAGCAGCCGACGGAGTTCTTATGGCTACACCTTC
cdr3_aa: CASSRRSSYGYTF

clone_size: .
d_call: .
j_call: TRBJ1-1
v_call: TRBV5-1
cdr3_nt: TGCGCCAGCAGCCTTAGATGGAACACTGAAGCTTTCTTT
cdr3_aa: CASSLRWNTEAFF